The subject of this entry is one T cell receptor (beta chain). This specimen comes from a study of blood T cell repertoires in COVID-19. Study context: Sites across the United States, Italy and Spain contributed samples from acute and convalescent COVID-19. PBMCs, B-cell-depleted T cells, or T cells provided the cDNA or gDNA that made up the material.

In the authors' workflow: Reference gene primer amplification in the assay estimated nucleated cell counts. The data were produced by immunoSEQ multiplex PCR, yet TCRdb's version contains in-frame clones alone and is incomplete. The D gene and trimming were derived from the DNA, and the V and J assignments and clone size from that table. The sample has approximately 270,000 clones, around 85% seen once. V was clipped by 6 bases and J by 0 bases; unmatched bases: 4. CDR1 is SNHLY, CDR2 FYNNEI, per germline. The CDR3 has 15 amino acids. This receptor was obtained from a woman between 65 and 79 years old with acute or convalescent COVID-19. This rearrangement joins TRBV2 to TRBJ2-2; 7 bases match TRBD2. Sequenced: peripheral blood. The CDR3 DNA is TGTGCCAGCAGGACGGGAGGCACGAACACCGGGGAGCTGTTTTTT. Protein sequence: CASRTGGTNTGELFF.